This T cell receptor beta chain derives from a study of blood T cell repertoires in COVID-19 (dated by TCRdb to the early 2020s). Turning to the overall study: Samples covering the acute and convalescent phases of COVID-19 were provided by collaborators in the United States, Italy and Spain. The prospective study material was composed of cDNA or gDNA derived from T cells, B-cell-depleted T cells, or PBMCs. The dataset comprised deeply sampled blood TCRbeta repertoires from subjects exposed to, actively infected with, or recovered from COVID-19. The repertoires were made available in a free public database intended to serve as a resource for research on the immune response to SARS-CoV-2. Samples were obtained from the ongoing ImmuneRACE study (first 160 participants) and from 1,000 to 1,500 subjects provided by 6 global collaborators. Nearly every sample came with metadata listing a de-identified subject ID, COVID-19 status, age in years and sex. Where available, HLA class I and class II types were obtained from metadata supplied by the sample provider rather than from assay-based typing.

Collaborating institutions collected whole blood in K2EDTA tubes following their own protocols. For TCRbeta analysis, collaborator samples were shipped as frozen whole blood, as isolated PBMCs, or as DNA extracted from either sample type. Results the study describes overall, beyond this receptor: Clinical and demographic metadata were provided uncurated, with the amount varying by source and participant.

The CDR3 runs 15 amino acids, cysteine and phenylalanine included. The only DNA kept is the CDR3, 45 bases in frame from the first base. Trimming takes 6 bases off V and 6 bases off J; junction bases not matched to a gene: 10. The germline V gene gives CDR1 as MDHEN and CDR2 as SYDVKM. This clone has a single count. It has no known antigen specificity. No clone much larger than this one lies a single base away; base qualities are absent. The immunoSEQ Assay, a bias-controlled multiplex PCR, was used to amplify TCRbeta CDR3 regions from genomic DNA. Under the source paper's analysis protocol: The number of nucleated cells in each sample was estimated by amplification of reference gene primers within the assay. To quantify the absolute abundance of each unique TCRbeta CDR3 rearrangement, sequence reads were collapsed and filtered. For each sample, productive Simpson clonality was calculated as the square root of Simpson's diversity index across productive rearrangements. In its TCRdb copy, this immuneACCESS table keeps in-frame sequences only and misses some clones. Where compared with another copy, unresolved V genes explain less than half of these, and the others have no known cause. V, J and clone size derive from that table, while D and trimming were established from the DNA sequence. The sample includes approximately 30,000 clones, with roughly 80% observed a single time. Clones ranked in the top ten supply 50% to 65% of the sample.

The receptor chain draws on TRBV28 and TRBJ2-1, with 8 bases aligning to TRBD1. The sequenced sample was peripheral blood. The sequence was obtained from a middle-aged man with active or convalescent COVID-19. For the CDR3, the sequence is CASSPDRGLFNEQFF. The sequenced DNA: TGTGCCAGCAGCCCCGACAGGGGACTGTTCAATGAGCAGTTCTTC.